This T cell receptor (beta chain) was captured by sequencing in a study of graft-versus-host responses after intestinal transplantation. Across the study: Among the recipients, all got anti-thymocyte globulin induction and then tacrolimus and steroids for roughly three years.

The CDR3 consists of 15 residues. Germline V gene sequence: CDR1 MGHRA, CDR2 YSYEKL. Trimming took off 4 bases at V and 0 bases at J, with 10 bases between the two ends. Assay used: immunoSEQ multiplex PCR; TCRdb lists only in-frame clones, some missing. The data contain about 100,000 clones, 87% of them singletons. On this clone itself: Its matching antigen is unknown.

The study's findings and limits: With peak circulating GvH clone levels came an association with early post-transplant HvG declines.

The rearrangement joins TRBV4-1 to TRBJ2-1; no firm D call. Sequenced here: unstimulated CD4+ T cells sorted from spleen or lymph node cells, sampled before transplant. The clonotype comes from a human donor who was the organ donor for an intestinal transplant. The CDR3 DNA reads TGCGCCAGCAGCCCCGGGTTTAGCTCCTACAATGAGCAGTTCTTC. This codes for CASSPGFSSYNEQFF.